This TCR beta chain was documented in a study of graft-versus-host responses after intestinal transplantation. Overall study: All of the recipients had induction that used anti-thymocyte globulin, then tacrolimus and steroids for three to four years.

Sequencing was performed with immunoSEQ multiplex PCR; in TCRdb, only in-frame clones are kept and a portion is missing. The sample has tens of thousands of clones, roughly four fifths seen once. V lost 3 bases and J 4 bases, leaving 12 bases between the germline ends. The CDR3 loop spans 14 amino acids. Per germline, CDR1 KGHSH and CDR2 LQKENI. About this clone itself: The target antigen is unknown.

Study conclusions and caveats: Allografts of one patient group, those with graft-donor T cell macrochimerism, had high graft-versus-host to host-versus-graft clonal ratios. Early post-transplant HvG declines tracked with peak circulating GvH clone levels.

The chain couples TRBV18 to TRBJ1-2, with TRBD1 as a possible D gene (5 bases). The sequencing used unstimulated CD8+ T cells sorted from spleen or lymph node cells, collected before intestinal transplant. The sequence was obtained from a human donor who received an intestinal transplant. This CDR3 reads CASSPHFGGYGYTF. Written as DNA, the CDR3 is TGTGCCAGCTCACCCCACTTTGGGGGCTATGGCTACACCTTC. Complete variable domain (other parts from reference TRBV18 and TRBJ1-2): NAGVMQNPRHLVRRRGQEARLRCSPMKGHSHVYWYRQLPEEGLKFMVYLQKENIIDESGMPKERFSAEFPKEGPSILRIQQVVRGDSAAYFCASSPHFGGYGYTFGSGTRLTVV.